Reported below is one T cell receptor beta chain. Its antigen is not known. This CDR3 comprises 18 residues. Per germline, CDR1 LNHNV and CDR2 YYDKDF (reference sequence). V was cut by 0 bases and J by 7 bases, with 22 bases left in between. Using a J-beta primer mix together with a sample-barcoded 5' primer, a second PCR was run for roughly 7 to 12 cycles. TCRdb re-called the 5' RACE reads through MiXCR, storing one row per CDR3 protein. The sample lists over 1,500,000 distinct CDR3 sequences, roughly two fifths occurring once. In each sample, at least 6 million PBMCs were isolated. These data belong to a study of blood T cells in healthy people across ages. Whole-study results and caveats: The donors' CMV status was not determined, possibly confounding changes in expanded clonotypes. Greater diversity and more naive CD4+ cells were seen in long-lived donors than in aged donors.

The chain joins TRBV15 to TRBJ2-1; maybe TRBD2 (5 bases). Sequencing input: blood. The receptor was derived from a human donor in good health. This CDR3 reads CATSREVTGSSWGNEQFF. The CDR3 DNA is TGTGCCACCAGCAGAGAAGTGACGGGATCCTCATGGGGTAATGAGCAGTTCTTC. The whole variable domain, remainder taken from reference TRBV15 and TRBJ2-1, is DAMVIQNPRYQVTQFGKPVTLSCSQTLNHNVMYWYQQKSSQAPKLLFHYYDKDFNNEADTPDNFQSRRPNTSFCFLDIRSPGLGDTAMYLCATSREVTGSSWGNEQFFGPGTRLTVL.